This T cell receptor (beta chain) is drawn from a study of T cell repertoires in cytomegalovirus infection. Study-wide background: The study used recently identified HLA-C-restricted and well-studied HLA-B-restricted CMV epitopes. Public TCR beta signatures were indicative of both CMV infection and a matching HLA type.

CDR3 length: 15 amino acids. Looked up from germline, CDR1 is SNHLY and CDR2 is FYNNEI. J gave up 4 bases and V 3 bases, and 7 bases lay outside the gene matches. This clonotype was counted at least ten times. Its antigen is still unknown. MiXCR was run by TCRdb on the reads, yielding one entry per CDR3 protein. Among around 310,000 distinct CDR3 sequences listed, 25% to 30% were seen once. Study-level results: The study identified carriers of CMV plus the relevant HLA from cumulative public TCR beta family frequency. Dominant in the ex vivo response were TCR beta clonotypes restricted by HLA-C and specific for CMV.

This specimen consisted of cultured PBMCs, obtained from culture after CMV antigen stimulation. The TCR was taken from a human donor in good health (CMV status not recorded). Some clones in this sample may be carry-over from other donors' samples. This rearrangement joins TRBV2 to TRBJ1-2; 8 nucleotides match TRBD1. CDR3 region: CASSDLTGEGYGYTF. DNA for the CDR3: TGTGCCAGCAGTGACCTGACAGGGGAAGGCTATGGCTACACCTTC.